This T cell receptor beta chain was found in a study of cytomegalovirus exposure and HLA in healthy donors. The PCR ran on 60 Vbeta and 13 Jbeta primers. Method: immunoSEQ multiplex PCR; TCRdb's copy keeps in-frame clones and lacks some. The table lists about 120,000 clones, 60% to 85% of them singletons. Looked up from germline, CDR1 is SGHDT and CDR2 is YYEEEE. The CDR3 has 14 amino acids. V was cut by 2 bases and J by 6 bases, with 12 bases left in between. The donors (healthy individuals) were bone marrow donors. The gene calls are TRBV5-6 and TRBJ1-3, with D unclear. The source material was PBMCs. This TCR was recovered from a woman between 40 and 55 years old in good health and CMV-seropositive. CDR3 coding DNA: TGTGCCAGCAGCTTATCACGGGAATCAAACACCATATATTTT. The encoded protein is CASSLSRESNTIYF.